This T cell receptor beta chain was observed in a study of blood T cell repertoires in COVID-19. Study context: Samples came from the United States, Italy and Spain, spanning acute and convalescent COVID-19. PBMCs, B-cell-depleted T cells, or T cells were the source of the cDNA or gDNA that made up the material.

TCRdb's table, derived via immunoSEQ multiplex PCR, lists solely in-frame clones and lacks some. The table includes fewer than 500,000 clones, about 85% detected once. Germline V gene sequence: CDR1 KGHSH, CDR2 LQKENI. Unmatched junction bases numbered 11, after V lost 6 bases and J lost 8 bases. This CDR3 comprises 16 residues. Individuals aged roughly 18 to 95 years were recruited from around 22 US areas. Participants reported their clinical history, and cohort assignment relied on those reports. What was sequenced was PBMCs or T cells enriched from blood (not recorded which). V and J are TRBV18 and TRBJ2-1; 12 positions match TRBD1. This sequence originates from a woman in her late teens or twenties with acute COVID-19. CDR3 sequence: CASSTPGTGGKYEQFF. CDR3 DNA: TGTGCCAGCTCGACCCCGGGGACAGGGGGCAAGTATGAGCAGTTCTTC.